The TCR beta chain under discussion was sequenced for a study of PD-1 blockade in classical Hodgkin lymphoma (dated by TCRdb to about 2020). Describing the broader study: Nivolumab dosing was 3 mg/kg intravenously every 2 weeks, continuing until either disease progression or unacceptable toxicity. To define a peripheral blood immune signature of response to PD-1 blockade in classical Hodgkin lymphoma, the study combined TCR beta sequencing with CyTOF.

Genomic DNA was isolated using the Qiagen DNeasy kit from unsorted PBMCs as well as from negatively selected CD4+ and CD8+ fractions. Using primers that anneal to V and J segments, immunoSEQ multiplex PCR amplified the TCR beta CDR3 regions. A synthetic immune receptor repertoire was used to minimize amplification bias, and any residual bias was removed computationally once sequencing was done. Per the source publication's procedure: Custom Python scripts were used to quantify repertoire diversity as the Shannon entropy index. Unsorted, CD4+ and CD8+ repertoires were analyzed separately, except for combined analyses in which CD4+ and CD8+ sequences were merged in silico. Clonal expansion was defined as at least a 2-fold frequency increase after treatment relative to C1D1, with a pseudocount of 0.5 for undetected baseline clones. Singleton clones were defined as clones with 0 or 1 copy at C1D1, and non-singleton clones were defined as clones with 2 or more copies. Clones expanded in unsorted samples were annotated as CD4+, CD8+ or unknown by matching protein sequences in sorted samples from the same patient. Wilcoxon tests were applied to paired samples to test diversity changes from C1D1 to C4D1. In its TCRdb copy, this immuneACCESS table keeps in-frame sequences only and misses some clones. Where compared with another copy, unresolved V genes explain less than half of these, and the others have no known cause. The V and J calls and clone size were taken over from that table, and D and trimming were inferred from the DNA. The sample table shows more than 85,000 clones, and about 90% are seen once. Approximately 2.4% of the sample belongs to the ten largest clones.

Regarding this clone: The antigen it recognizes is unknown. There are no base qualities to consult, and no much larger clone falls within one base.

Here is what the overall study found, with its caveats: Patients starting nivolumab less than 1 year after ASCT had lower diversity and were excluded from later analyses to avoid confounding by immune reconstitution. By C4D1, a significant rise was seen in CD4+ TCR diversity but not in CD8+ TCR diversity (p=0.0027 vs p=0.16), and the rise was most apparent among complete responders (p=0.02). Baseline TCR diversity was reported as lower in newly diagnosed patients than in healthy donors, and lower still in relapsed/refractory patients. The study was restricted to a single clinical trial cohort, and the causes of repertoire differences, possibly disease activity or prior therapy, were left undefined. Baseline diversity similar to that of newly diagnosed patients was observed in trial patients achieving complete response, whereas significantly lower diversity was observed in partial responders and progressors.

Sample time point, as interpreted from the label and publication: cycle 2 day 1 (C2D1) of nivolumab. Every trial patient had relapsed after autologous stem cell transplantation, and cohorts A, B and C differed in prior brentuximab vedotin exposure. The trial cohort was composed of approximately 56 patients with relapsed/refractory classical Hodgkin lymphoma, for whom complete response, partial response or progressive disease was recorded as best overall response. In the multi-cohort phase II CheckMate 205 trial, trial patients received single-agent nivolumab. An independent review committee assessed best overall response by applying the 2007 International Working Group response criteria. Trial PBMCs were collected immediately before nivolumab initiation (C1D1) and during therapy at cycle 2 day 1 and cycle 4 day 1. After peripheral blood was drawn into 8 mL Vacutainer Cell Preparation Tubes, PBMCs were isolated by centrifugation and then cryopreserved.

The sequencing used peripheral blood mononuclear cells (PBMCs), collected before the second cycle of nivolumab. The sequence was obtained from a human donor with classical Hodgkin lymphoma.

This receptor carries the CDR3 CASSFGQSYEQYF. DNA sequence: TGTGCCAGCAGCTTCGGACAATCCTACGAGCAGTACTTC. The chain is made from TRBV7-9 and TRBJ2-7; TRBD1 is possibly the D segment (5 matching bases). Via the germline V gene (reference sequence), CDR1 is SEHNR and CDR2 FQNEAQ. The CDR3, cysteine through phenylalanine, is 13 amino acids long. Solely the CDR3 DNA is kept, with 39 bases framed from the first base. The germline ends are 7 bases apart after V is trimmed by 3 bases and J by 1 base. Reference TRBV7-9 and TRBJ2-7 proteins supply the regions before and after the CDR3; the full variable domain is: DTGVSQNPRHKITKRGQNVTFRCDPISEHNRLYWYRQTLGQGPEFLTYFQNEAQLEKSRLLSDRFSAERPKGSFSTLEIQRTEQGDSAMYLCASSFGQSYEQYFGPGTRLTVT.